This T cell receptor (beta chain) was profiled in a study of shared clonotypes between healthy human individuals. Naive CD45RA+ and memory CD45RA-negative subsets were split from CD4+ cells. Profiled with immunoSEQ multiplex PCR; TCRdb holds only in-frame clones, not every one. The profile covers 1.4 million or so clones, with approximately 98.5% appearing a single time and about 0.4% taken by the ten largest. V was cut by 0 bases and J by 10 bases, with 15 bases left in between. The CDR3 has 14 amino acids. Germline V gene lookup returns CDR1 MGHRA and CDR2 YSYEKL. The V call is TRBV4-1, the J call TRBJ1-2; maybe TRBD1 (5 bases). The sample taken for sequencing was naive CD4+ T cells sorted from blood. The subset was: CD45RA+ positively selected. The clonotype comes from a man aged 25-45 years in good health. The CDR3 DNA follows: TGCGCCAGCAGCCAAGATGGGGGTTTTGGTGACTACACCTTC. Translation gives CASSQDGGFGDYTF.